The 9 T cell receptor beta chains given below trace back to one sample, sequenced in a study of blood T cell repertoires in COVID-19. Produced via immunoSEQ multiplex PCR; TCRdb's table is partial and in-frame only. The repertoire consists of under 250,000 clones, with about 83% occurring once and the leading ten covering 1.9%. The sample comprised peripheral blood. Receptors were obtained from a man aged 25 to 40 who had recovered from COVID-19.

By proportion, this clone is medium-sized (0.01 to 0.1%). The rearrangement uses TRBV24-1 and TRBJ1-4; TRBD1 aligns across 7 bases. V shed 5 bases and J 6 bases; nucleotides not matched to a gene: 8. This CDR3 is built from 15 residues. The V gene's germline CDR1 is KGHDR and CDR2 SFDVKD. The CDR3 sequence: CATSAAGTDHEKLFF. Written as DNA, the CDR3 is TGTGCCACCAGTGCCGCTGGGACAGACCATGAAAAACTGTTTTTT.

V and J are TRBV5-6 and TRBJ1-5, with 8 bases lining up with TRBD1. Germline lookup yields CDR1 SGHDT and CDR2 YYEEEE. The CDR3 covers 15 residues. The V and J ends lost 4 bases and 5 bases, in that order; junction bases with no gene match: 8. CDR3 sequence (DNA): TGTGCCAGCAGCACTATGGACAGGGACCATCAGCCCCAGCATTTT. It specifies CASSTMDRDHQPQHF. Filled out from reference TRBV5-6 and TRBJ1-5, the complete variable domain reads DAGVTQSPTHLIKTRGQQVTLRCSPKSGHDTVSWYQQALGQGPQFIFQYYEEEERQRGNFPDRFSGHQFPNYSSELNVNALLLGDSALYLCASSTMDRDHQPQHFGDGTRLSIL.

This clone was counted a few times. This rearrangement joins TRBV3-1 (or the pseudogene TRBV3-2) to TRBJ2-3; 7 bases are shared with TRBD2. CDR1 is LGHDT, CDR2 YNNKEL, per germline (reference sequence). This CDR3 comprises 15 residues. After removal of 4 bases from V and 3 bases from J, the junction contained 7 bases not matched to a gene. The CDR3 nucleotides are TGTGCCAGCAGCCGCGGGGGAAGGGAGACAGATACGCAGTATTTT. Amino acids: CASSRGGRETDTQYF.

The CDR3 reads CASSLSNNQPQHF. As DNA, the CDR3 is TGTGCCAGCAGTCTGAGTAACAATCAGCCCCAGCATTTT. The V and J genes are TRBV2 and TRBJ1-5; D remains ambiguous. Germline CDR1 is SNHLY and CDR2 is FYNNEI. This CDR3 has 13 residues. Deletions cut 5 bases from V and 3 bases from J, with 8 bases between.

This clone was counted between two and nine times. V gene TRBV5-1 combines with J gene TRBJ2-2, with D perhaps matching TRBD2 (7 bases). The length of the CDR3 is 15 residues. V lost 6 bases, J lost 0 bases, and 12 bases lay in between. Germline V CDR1 and CDR2: SGHRS, YFSETQ. CDR3 sequence reads: CASIGGGPNTGELFF. Written as DNA, the CDR3 is TGCGCCAGCATTGGGGGGGGCCCGAACACCGGGGAGCTGTTTTTT.

The V gene is TRBV27, the J gene TRBJ1-5, with 7 bases lining up with TRBD1. Trimming took 6 bases from V and 8 from J; bases not matched to a gene: 4. Germline loops: CDR1 MNHEY, CDR2 SMNVEV (reference sequence). The CDR3 spans 12 residues. The CDR3, as DNA: TGTGCCAGCAGGACAGGGTCCAAGCCCCAGCATTTT. It translates to CASRTGSKPQHF.

The chain has TRBV29-1 and TRBJ1-5; 9 nucleotides agree with TRBD1. CDR1 and CDR2 (germline): SQVTM, ANQGSEA. V was pared by 6 bases and J by 6 bases, with 6 bases of the junction left unmatched. The CDR3 is 13 amino acids. Here the CDR3 DNA reads TGCAGCGTCGGGGACAGGGCGGGTCAGCCCCAGCATTTT. Amino acid sequence: CSVGDRAGQPQHF. The variable domain in full, completed from reference TRBV29-1 and TRBJ1-5, reads SAVISQKPSRDICQRGTSLTIQCQVDSQVTMMFWYRQQPGQSLTLIATANQGSEATYESGFVIDKFPISRPNLTFSTLTVSNMSPEDSSIYLCSVGDRAGQPQHFGDGTRLSIL.

The chain carries TRBV6-1 and TRBJ1-1, with 11 bases fitting TRBD1. The trim removed 1 base at V and 5 bases at J, leaving 6 bases unmatched. Looked up from germline, CDR1 is MNHNS and CDR2 is SASEGT. The CDR3 loop spans 16 amino acids. CDR3 in amino acids: CASSEVRTGGRTEAFF. The CDR3 nucleotides read TGTGCCAGCAGTGAAGTTAGGACAGGGGGCAGGACTGAAGCTTTCTTT.

The sample holds one count of this clone. The chain couples TRBV5-5 to TRBJ1-2; 10 bases map to TRBD1. Germline-derived CDR1 and CDR2 are SGHKS and YYEKEE (reference sequence). The CDR3 runs to 17 residues. V lost 4 bases and J lost 3; bases outside the gene matches: 12. The CDR3 loop is CASSLWDRGMGDYGYTF. CDR3 sequence (DNA): TGTGCCAGCAGCCTGTGGGACAGGGGAATGGGCGACTATGGCTACACCTTC.